The 27 T cell receptor beta chains below all came from one sample that was sequenced in a study of shared clonotypes between healthy human individuals. Clones were read by immunoSEQ multiplex PCR, and TCRdb kept only the in-frame ones, dropping some. The sample records 500,000 to 700,000 clones, approximately 95% being singletons. The naive CD8 fraction comprised CD45RO-negative cells positively selected for CCR7 and excluded terminally differentiated effector memory CD45RA+ cells. The sequencing sample was made of naive CD8+ T cells sorted from blood. The receptors stem from a woman in her twenties or thirties in good health.

This clone was seen just once. The rearrangement joins TRBV18 to TRBJ1-2, with D perhaps matching TRBD1 (5 bases). V was pared by 0 bases and J by 3 bases, with 5 bases between. Germline V gene lookup returns CDR1 KGHSH and CDR2 LQKENI. The CDR3 contains 13 residues. CDR3 residues: CASSPPGDYGYTF. The CDR3 DNA reads TGTGCCAGCTCACCACCGGGGGACTATGGCTACACCTTC.

The rearrangement joins TRBV11-2 to TRBJ1-4; tentative D call: TRBD1 (6 bases). V lost 1 base and J lost 7, with 16 bases in between. CDR3 length: 16 amino acids. Looked up from germline, CDR1 is SGHAT and CDR2 is FQNNGV. CDR3 protein: CASSLGTAGASEKLFF. The DNA for the CDR3 is TGTGCCAGCAGCTTAGGCACGGCAGGGGCAAGTGAAAAACTGTTTTTT.

CDR3 DNA: TGTGCCAGCAGCCAGGGACACAATGAAAAACTGTTTTTT. This encodes CASSQGHNEKLFF. The rearrangement joins TRBV6-5 to TRBJ1-4, with D perhaps matching TRBD1 (6 bases). Germline CDR1 reads MNHEY; CDR2 reads SVGAGI. The germline V and J ends were trimmed by 6 bases and 5 bases, with 10 bases remaining between them. This CDR3 has 13 residues.

The V call is TRBV4-1, the J call TRBJ2-7, with 9 positions matching TRBD2. V lost 2 bases, J lost 0 bases, and 5 bases stayed unmatched. This CDR3 has 16 amino acids. Germline V gene data show CDR1 as MGHRA and CDR2 as YSYEKL. CDR3 in amino acids: CASSQTQREASYEQYF. CDR3 nucleotides: TGCGCCAGCAGCCAAACACAGCGGGAGGCCTCCTACGAGCAGTACTTC.

The chain recombines TRBV7-6 with TRBJ1-1, with D hard to call. V was pared by 2 bases and J by 2 bases, with 9 bases between. From germline, CDR1 is SGHVS and CDR2 FNYEAQ. The CDR3 totals 14 residues. In nucleotides, the CDR3 is TGTGCCAGCAGCTTAATGGGAGATAACACTGAAGCTTTCTTT. Its translation is CASSLMGDNTEAFF.

The chain is built from TRBV5-6 and TRBJ2-7; D tentatively reads TRBD1 or TRBD2 (5 bases each). The CDR3 has 13 amino acids. Germline V lookup: CDR1 SGHDT, CDR2 YYEEEE. The V and J ends lost 0 bases and 3 bases respectively, with 7 bases between them. CDR3 sequence reads: CASSLGGYYEQYF. The CDR3, as DNA: TGTGCCAGCAGCTTGGGGGGGTACTACGAGCAGTACTTC.

This clone was recorded a few times. The chain joins TRBV14 to TRBJ1-5; no firm D call. This CDR3 comprises 12 residues. Germline V gives CDR1 SGHDN, CDR2 FVKESK. Trimming shortened V by 4 bases and J by 6 bases, and 7 bases separated the two germline ends. CDR3 amino acids: CASSRMGQPQHF. CDR3 sequence (DNA): TGTGCCAGCAGCCGGATGGGTCAGCCCCAGCATTTT.

This clone was counted once. The J gene is TRBJ2-1, the V gene TRBV5-1; D gene unclear. Germline CDR1 reads SGHRS; CDR2 reads YFSETQ. The CDR3 spans 16 residues. V lost 4 bases and J 9 bases, leaving 23 bases between the germline ends. This CDR3 reads CASSPLLVGNEPEQFF. The CDR3, as DNA: TGCGCCAGCAGCCCGTTGTTGGTGGGCAATGAACCTGAGCAGTTCTTC.

This rearrangement joins TRBV15 to TRBJ1-2, with D possibly being TRBD1 (5 bases). Germline V lookup: CDR1 LNHNV, CDR2 YYDKDF (reference sequence). The CDR3 runs 16 residues. The germline V and J ends were trimmed by 3 bases and 2 bases, with 16 bases remaining between them. CDR3 in amino acids: CATSSGTDSINYGYTF. The CDR3 region has the DNA TGTGCCACCAGCAGCGGGACCGATTCGATCAACTATGGCTACACCTTC.

The rearrangement links TRBV11-3 to TRBJ2-1; weak D call: TRBD2 (7 bases). Per the germline V gene, CDR1 is SGHNT and CDR2 is YENEEA. Trimming shortened V by 5 bases and J by 5 bases, and 19 bases separated the two germline ends. The CDR3 is made up of 16 amino acids. CDR3 sequence: CASSMPGEGDNNEQFF. The CDR3 bases are TGTGCCAGCAGCATGCCGGGGGAGGGGGATAACAATGAGCAGTTCTTC.

V gene TRBV5-4 combines with J gene TRBJ2-3, with D unclear. V shed 4 bases and J shed 5 bases, with 11 bases lying between them. The length of the CDR3 is 13 residues. Germline V gene sequence: CDR1 SGHNT, CDR2 YYREEE (reference sequence). The CDR3 reads CASSERLGDTQYF. The CDR3 bases are TGTGCCAGCAGCGAACGATTGGGAGATACGCAGTATTTT.

J is TRBJ2-3 and V is TRBV14; D is perhaps TRBD2 (5 bases). The CDR3 runs 14 residues. V lost 1 base, J lost 2 bases, and 7 bases lay in between. The germline gives CDR1 SGHDN, CDR2 FVKESK. The CDR3 protein is CASSQAGNTDTQYF. DNA for the CDR3: TGTGCCAGCAGCCAAGCGGGAAACACAGATACGCAGTATTTT.

The chain couples TRBV30 to TRBJ2-3; TRBD2 might be the D (6 bases). Trimming took 1 base from V and 4 from J, leaving 9 bases between them. The CDR3 length is 13 residues. Germline CDR1 and CDR2: GTSNPN and SVGIG (reference sequence). The CDR3 DNA sequence: TGTGCCTGGAGTGGGCTAGCGTCAGATACGCAGTATTTT. Translation gives CAWSGLASDTQYF.

This chain connects TRBV7-8 to TRBJ2-2; no definite D call. The CDR3 is 12 amino acids. Germline values: CDR1 SGHVS, CDR2 FQNEAQ. The ends were cut back, 4 bases at V and 4 bases at J, with 4 bases in the middle. CDR3 sequence: CASSWSTGELFF. CDR3 coding DNA: TGTGCCAGCAGCTGGAGCACCGGGGAGCTGTTTTTT.

This chain links TRBV2 with TRBJ1-2; 9 bases line up with TRBD1. CDR1 SNHLY and CDR2 FYNNEI come from the germline V gene. This CDR3 region has 16 residues. Trimming at V came to 3 bases and at J to 1 base, leaving 6 bases not matched to a gene. CDR3 DNA: TGTGCCAGCAGTGAGCTGCGGACAGGGGTTAACTATGGCTACACCTTC. Its protein product is CASSELRTGVNYGYTF. The full variable domain, its missing parts supplied by reference TRBV2 and TRBJ1-2, is EPEVTQTPSHQVTQMGQEVILRCVPISNHLYFYWYRQILGQKVEFLVSFYNNEISEKSEIFDDQFSVERPDGSNFTLKIRSTKLEDSAMYFCASSELRTGVNYGYTFGSGTRLTVV.

The table lists this clone with a count of one. V usage is TRBV25-1 and J usage is TRBJ1-2; no clear D gene. CDR1 is MGHDK and CDR2 is SYGVNS in the germline V gene. Trimming removed 0 bases from V and 12 bases from J, with 11 bases in between. This CDR3 spans 12 amino acids. CDR3 residues: CASSEYGGKNTF. In nucleotides, the CDR3 is TGTGCCAGCAGTGAATACGGAGGAAAGAACACCTTC.

The chain links TRBV7-9 to TRBJ1-1; D unresolved. The CDR3 sequence is 12 residues long. The V gene's germline CDR1 is SEHNR and CDR2 FQNEAQ (reference sequence). The V and J ends lost 5 bases and 7 bases respectively, with 11 bases between them. DNA for the CDR3: TGTGCCAGCAGCCCAGGACGCCTTGAAGCTTTCTTT. Residues: CASSPGRLEAFF.

This chain links TRBV2 with TRBJ2-2; 11 nucleotides match TRBD2. Losses at the gene ends were 9 bases for V and 1 base for J; bases not matched to a gene: 7. The CDR3 totals 16 residues. Germline V gene data show CDR1 as SNHLY and CDR2 as FYNNEI. CDR3 nucleotide sequence: TGTGCCAGACGAGGGACTAGCGGACTGAACACCGGGGAGCTGTTTTTT. Amino acid sequence: CARRGTSGLNTGELFF.

The rearrangement links TRBV7-8 to TRBJ2-6; 9 bases fit TRBD1. The J segment lost 4 bases and the V segment lost 10 bases, leaving 14 bases of the junction unmatched. Germline CDR1 reads SGHVS; CDR2 reads FQNEAQ. The CDR3 contains 17 residues. The DNA of the CDR3 is TGTGCCATCTCAGAACAGGGGGCCGGTAGCGGGGCCAACGTCCTGACTTTC. Translation gives CAISEQGAGSGANVLTF.

The chain is built from TRBV4-1 and TRBJ2-1; 9 nucleotides agree with TRBD2. The germline gives CDR1 MGHRA, CDR2 YSYEKL. CDR3 length: 18 amino acids. V shed 1 base and J 10 bases; nucleotides not matched to a gene: 17. The CDR3 protein is CASSQASFSAGGSQEQFF. CDR3 DNA sequence: TGCGCCAGCAGCCAAGCCTCTTTCTCCGCGGGAGGGTCACAGGAGCAGTTCTTC.

This clone appeared once. The chain has TRBV27 and TRBJ2-1, with 10 bases matching TRBD2. CDR3 length: 14 amino acids. Trimming took 6 bases from V and 10 from J; bases not matched to a gene: 9. Germline V lookup: CDR1 MNHEY, CDR2 SMNVEV (reference sequence). The DNA of the CDR3 is TGTGCCAGCAGGACTAGCGGGTGGGGGGGAGAGCAGTTCTTC. It codes for CASRTSGWGGEQFF.

This chain connects TRBV28 to TRBJ1-2; D gene uncertain. The CDR3 length is 12 residues. Germline values: CDR1 MDHEN, CDR2 SYDVKM. The V end lost 6 bases, the J end lost 2 bases, and 7 bases lay between the germline ends. The CDR3 nucleotides read TGTGCCAGCAGGCCGCCCAACTATGGCTACACCTTC. It specifies CASRPPNYGYTF.

This sequence joins TRBV13 and TRBJ2-6, with a possible D match to TRBD2 (6 bases). Germline V gives CDR1 PRHDT, CDR2 FYEKMQ (reference sequence). Trimming cost V 5 bases and J 3 bases, with 11 bases left between them. This CDR3 spans 15 amino acids. The CDR3 reads CASSPRGGGANVLTF. In DNA, the CDR3 is TGTGCCAGCAGCCCGCGGGGCGGTGGGGCCAACGTCCTGACTTTC.

The chain links TRBV12-5 to TRBJ1-2; D is unclear. The CDR3 runs 13 residues. Germline values: CDR1 LGHNT, CDR2 FRNRAP. Trimming took 3 bases from V and 8 from J, leaving 13 bases between them. The CDR3 nucleotides read TGTGCTAGTGGTTTCATCGGCGGTTGGGGCTACACCTTC. Translating it yields CASGFIGGWGYTF.

The chain has TRBV28 and TRBJ2-2; a possible D gene is TRBD2 (6 bases). V was trimmed by 6 bases and J by 1 base, leaving 21 bases between them. Germline CDR1 reads MDHEN; CDR2 reads SYDVKM. The CDR3 is 18 residues long. CDR3 protein: CASRPLGVAGMNTGELFF. The CDR3 bases are TGTGCCAGCAGACCCCTCGGAGTCGCGGGGATGAACACCGGGGAGCTGTTTTTT.

This chain links TRBV7-9 with TRBJ1-4; D is uncertain. Germline V gene sequence: CDR1 SEHNR, CDR2 FQNEAQ (reference sequence). V lost 5 bases, J lost 6 bases, and 19 bases lay in between. The CDR3 extends over 16 amino acids. CDR3 nucleotide sequence: TGTGCCAGCAGCGGGCGGGGAGTGTCGGGCTATGAAAAACTGTTTTTT. Its protein product is CASSGRGVSGYEKLFF.

This clone came up once. The rearrangement joins TRBV29-1 to TRBJ1-2; no clear D. Germline V CDR1 and CDR2: SQVTM, ANQGSEA. Deletions cut 2 bases from V and 4 bases from J, with 17 bases between. This CDR3 region has 15 residues. This CDR3 reads CSVETSKPSGYGYTF. Here the CDR3 DNA reads TGCAGCGTTGAAACCTCCAAACCTTCGGGCTATGGCTACACCTTC. Full variable domain (remainder filled in from reference TRBV29-1 and TRBJ1-2): SAVISQKPSRDICQRGTSLTIQCQVDSQVTMMFWYRQQPGQSLTLIATANQGSEATYESGFVIDKFPISRPNLTFSTLTVSNMSPEDSSIYLCSVETSKPSGYGYTFGSGTRLTVV.